This T cell receptor (beta chain) is from a study of shared clonotypes between healthy human individuals. Study as a whole: Donor composition was two women and a few men, aged 18 to 49. Every donor yielded three CD4 naive, three CD4 memory, two CD8 naive and one CD8 memory plate. Points from the study as a whole: Sorted-subset samples were not fully sequenced, rarefaction indicated.

About this clone itself: What it binds is unknown.

The naive CD8 subset, CD45RO-negative cells positively selected for CCR7, excluded terminally differentiated effector memory CD45RA+ cells. Germline loops: CDR1 SEHNR, CDR2 FQNEAQ (reference sequence). Trimming left V 1 base short and J 0 bases short, with 10 bases between. The CDR3 is 15 amino acids. At deep level, the assay was performed. Only in-frame clones appear in the TCRdb table, and some are missing; sequencing was by immunoSEQ multiplex PCR. The sample records some 2.1 million clones, about 93% being singletons. The chain joins TRBV7-9 to TRBJ2-7; possibly TRBD2 for D (5 bases). The sequenced material came from naive CD8+ T cells from PBMCs. This TCR derives from a man between 18 and 29 years old in good health. Some clones in this sample may be carry-over from other donors' samples. CDR3 residues: CASSLVVANSYEQYF. The CDR3 DNA reads TGTGCCAGCAGCTTAGTCGTAGCGAACTCCTACGAGCAGTACTTC. The entire variable domain, with the rest obtained from reference TRBV7-9 and TRBJ2-7, is as follows: DTGVSQNPRHKITKRGQNVTFRCDPISEHNRLYWYRQTLGQGPEFLTYFQNEAQLEKSRLLSDRFSAERPKGSFSTLEIQRTEQGDSAMYLCASSLVVANSYEQYFGPGTRLTVT.